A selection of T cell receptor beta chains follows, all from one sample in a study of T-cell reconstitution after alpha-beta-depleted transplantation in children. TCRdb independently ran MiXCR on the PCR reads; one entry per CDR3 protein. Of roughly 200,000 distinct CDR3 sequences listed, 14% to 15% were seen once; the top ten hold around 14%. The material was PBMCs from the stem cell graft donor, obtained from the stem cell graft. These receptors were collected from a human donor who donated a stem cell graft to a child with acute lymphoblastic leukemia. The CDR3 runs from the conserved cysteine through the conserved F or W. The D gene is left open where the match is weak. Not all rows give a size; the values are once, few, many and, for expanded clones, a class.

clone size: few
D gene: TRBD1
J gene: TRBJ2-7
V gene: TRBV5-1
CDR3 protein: CASSWAPGQFYEQYF
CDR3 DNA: TGCGCCAGCAGCTGGGCTCCGGGACAGTTCTACGAGCAGTACTTC

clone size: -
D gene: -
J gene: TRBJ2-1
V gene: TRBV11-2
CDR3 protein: CASSLDPPYEQFF
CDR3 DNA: TGTGCCAGCAGCTTAGATCCCCCATATGAGCAGTTCTTC

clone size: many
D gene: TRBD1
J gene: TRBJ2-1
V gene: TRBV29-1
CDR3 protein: CSVEDRGGQGQFF
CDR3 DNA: TGCAGCGTTGAGGACAGGGGGGGGCAGGGGCAGTTCTTC

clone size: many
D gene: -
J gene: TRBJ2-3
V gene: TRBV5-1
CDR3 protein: CASALTPGGPDTQYF
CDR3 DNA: TGCGCCAGCGCACTTACCCCTGGAGGGCCAGATACGCAGTATTTT

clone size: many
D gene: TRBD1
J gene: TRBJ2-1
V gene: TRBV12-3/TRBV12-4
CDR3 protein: CASSPGTVSYNEQFF
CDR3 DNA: TGTGCCAGCAGTCCCGGGACAGTCTCCTACAATGAGCAGTTCTTC

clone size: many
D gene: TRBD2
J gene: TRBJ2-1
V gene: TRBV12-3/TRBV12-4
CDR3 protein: CASSLWRLAGGNEQFF
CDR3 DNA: TGTGCCAGCAGTTTATGGCGGCTAGCGGGGGGGAATGAGCAGTTCTTC

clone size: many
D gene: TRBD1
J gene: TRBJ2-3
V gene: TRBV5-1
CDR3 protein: CASSLMGLGQGSDTQYF
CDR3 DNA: TGCGCCAGCAGCTTGATGGGCTTGGGACAGGGCTCCGATACGCAGTATTTT

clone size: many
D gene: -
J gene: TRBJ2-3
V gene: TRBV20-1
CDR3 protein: CSARAFFLARTLKSTDTQYF
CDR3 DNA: TGCAGTGCTAGAGCGTTCTTCCTAGCTCGAACTTTAAAAAGCACAGATACGCAGTATTTT

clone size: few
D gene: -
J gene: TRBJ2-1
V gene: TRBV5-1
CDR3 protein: CASSLGGTSTYNEQFF
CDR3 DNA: TGCGCCAGCAGCTTAGGAGGGACCTCAACCTACAATGAGCAGTTCTTC

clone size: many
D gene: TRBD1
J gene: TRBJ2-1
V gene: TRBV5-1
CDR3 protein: CASSLTGFSYNEQFF
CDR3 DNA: TGCGCCAGCAGCCTGACAGGGTTCTCCTACAATGAGCAGTTCTTC

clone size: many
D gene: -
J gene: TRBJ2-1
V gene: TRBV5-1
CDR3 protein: CASSLGGVAYNEQFF
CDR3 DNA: TGCGCCAGCAGCTTAGGGGGAGTCGCCTACAATGAGCAGTTCTTC

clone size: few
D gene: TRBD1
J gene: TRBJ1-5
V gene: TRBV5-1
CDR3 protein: CASSQGQGSNQPQHF
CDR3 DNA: TGCGCCAGCAGTCAAGGACAGGGGAGCAATCAGCCCCAGCATTTT

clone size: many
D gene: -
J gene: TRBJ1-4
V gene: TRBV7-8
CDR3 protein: CASSPSKGRNEKLFF
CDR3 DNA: TGTGCCAGCAGCCCGAGTAAGGGTAGAAATGAAAAACTGTTTTTT

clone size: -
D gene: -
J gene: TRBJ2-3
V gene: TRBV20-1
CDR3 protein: CSARAGQYRGPTDTQYF
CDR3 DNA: TGCAGTGCTAGAGCGGGACAATACCGAGGACCCACAGATACGCAGTATTTT

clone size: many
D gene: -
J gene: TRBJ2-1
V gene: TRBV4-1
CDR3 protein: CASSQGVRGRAGFF
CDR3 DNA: TGCGCCAGCAGCCAAGGAGTTAGGGGGAGGGCCGGGTTCTTC

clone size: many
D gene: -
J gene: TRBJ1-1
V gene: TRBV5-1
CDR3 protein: CASSLGLQPNTEAFF
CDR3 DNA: TGCGCCAGCAGCTTGGGACTACAGCCTAACACTGAAGCTTTCTTT